Listed here are 3 T cell receptor beta chains from one sample, sequenced in a study of HIV-infected children after antiretroviral therapy interruption. As to treatment: PENTA 11 planned treatment interruption arm or continuous ART arm. The TCR library was built from RNA with a 3' RACE protocol and unique molecular identifiers. Each CDR3 protein is one row after TCRdb ran MiXCR on the 3' RACE reads. The sample yields 30,000 to 50,000 distinct CDR3 sequences, just over 6.5% seen once. This specimen consisted of CD45RA+ CD4+ T cells from PBMCs, pooled from several time points, obtained from a donor given antiretroviral therapy, either interrupted or continuous. Subset of the sample: naive CD4+ CD45RA+ CD45RO- T cells. These TCRs come from a pool of human donors with HIV.

This clonotype showed up many times. This chain joins TRBV6-5 and TRBJ1-1; 7 nucleotides agree with TRBD1. The CDR3 contains 14 residues. The V gene end was trimmed by 3 bases and the J gene end by 8 bases; junction bases not matched to a gene: 9. Germline CDR1 is MNHEY and CDR2 is SVGAGI. The CDR3 region has the DNA TGTGCCAGCAGTTATGACAGGGTGGCCGGAGAAGCTTTCTTT. This translates into CASSYDRVAGEAFF.

The sample holds many counts of this clonotype. This rearrangement joins TRBV20-1 to TRBJ2-7; D remains unclear. Trimming cost V 2 bases and J 6 bases, with 17 bases left between them. The germline gives CDR1 DFQATT, CDR2 SNEGSKA (reference sequence). This CDR3 spans 14 amino acids. The CDR3 bases are TGCAGTGCTAGAATGGGCGGACCCCTGATCGAGCAGTACTTC. It specifies CSARMGGPLIEQYF.

This clonotype was counted at least ten times. The chain employs TRBV5-1 and TRBJ2-1, with TRBD2 matching 11 bases. Germline CDR1 is SGHRS and CDR2 is YFSETQ. The length of the CDR3 is 17 residues. V lost 4 bases, J lost 9 bases, and 15 bases stayed unmatched. The CDR3: CASSPPFYSGGAGEQFF. The CDR3 region has the DNA TGCGCCAGCAGCCCGCCCTTTTATAGCGGGGGGGCGGGTGAGCAGTTCTTC.